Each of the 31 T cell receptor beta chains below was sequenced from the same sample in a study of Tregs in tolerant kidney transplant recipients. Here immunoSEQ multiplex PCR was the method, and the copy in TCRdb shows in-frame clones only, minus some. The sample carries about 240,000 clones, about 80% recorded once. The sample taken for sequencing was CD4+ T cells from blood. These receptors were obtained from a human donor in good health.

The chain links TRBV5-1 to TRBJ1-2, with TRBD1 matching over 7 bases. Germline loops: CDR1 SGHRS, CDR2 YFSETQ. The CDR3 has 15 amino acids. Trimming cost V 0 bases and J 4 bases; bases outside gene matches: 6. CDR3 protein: CASSLVPGQSYGYTF. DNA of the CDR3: TGCGCCAGCAGCTTGGTACCGGGACAGTCCTATGGCTACACCTTC.

CDR3 protein: CASSPRQGSPALWQYF. In DNA, the CDR3 is TGTGCCAGTAGTCCCCGACAGGGATCTCCCGCGCTCTGGCAGTACTTC. V is TRBV19 and J is TRBJ2-7, with 7 bases identical to TRBD1. CDR1 LNHDA and CDR2 SQIVND come from the germline V gene (reference sequence). The J segment lost 9 bases and the V segment lost 5 bases, leaving 19 bases of the junction unmatched. The length of the CDR3 is 16 residues.

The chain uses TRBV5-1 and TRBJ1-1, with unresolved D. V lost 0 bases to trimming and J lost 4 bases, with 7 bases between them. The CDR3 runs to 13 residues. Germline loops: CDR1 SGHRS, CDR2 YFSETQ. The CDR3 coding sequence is TGCGCCAGCAGCTTGGAAGGGCCCACTGAAGCTTTCTTT. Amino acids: CASSLEGPTEAFF.

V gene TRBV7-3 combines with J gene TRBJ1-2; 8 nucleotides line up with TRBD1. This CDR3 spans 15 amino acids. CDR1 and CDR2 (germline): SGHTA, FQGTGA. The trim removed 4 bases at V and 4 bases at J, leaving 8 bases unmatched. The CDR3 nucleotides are TGTGCCAGCAGCTCGCAGACAGGGGTTGCCTATGGCTACACCTTC. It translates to CASSSQTGVAYGYTF.

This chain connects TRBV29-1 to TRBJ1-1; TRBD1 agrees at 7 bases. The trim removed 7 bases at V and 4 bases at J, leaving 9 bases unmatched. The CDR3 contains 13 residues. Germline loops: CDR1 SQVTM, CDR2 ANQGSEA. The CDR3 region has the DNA TGCAGCGCCTACCGACAGGGCGGCACTGAAGCTTTCTTT. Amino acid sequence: CSAYRQGGTEAFF.

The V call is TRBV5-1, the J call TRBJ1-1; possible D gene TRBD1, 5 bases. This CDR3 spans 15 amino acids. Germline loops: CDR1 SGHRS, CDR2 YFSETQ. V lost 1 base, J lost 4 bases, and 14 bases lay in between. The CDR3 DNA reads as TGCGCCAGCAGCTTGAGGGCCCCTGGGGGCACTGAAGCTTTCTTT. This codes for CASSLRAPGGTEAFF.

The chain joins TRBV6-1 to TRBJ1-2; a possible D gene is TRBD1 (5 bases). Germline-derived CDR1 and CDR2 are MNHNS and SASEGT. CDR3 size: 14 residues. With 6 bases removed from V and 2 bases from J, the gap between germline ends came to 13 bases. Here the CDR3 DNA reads TGTGCCAGCAGGCCGGGGGGGACCAACTATGGCTACACCTTC. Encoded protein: CASRPGGTNYGYTF.

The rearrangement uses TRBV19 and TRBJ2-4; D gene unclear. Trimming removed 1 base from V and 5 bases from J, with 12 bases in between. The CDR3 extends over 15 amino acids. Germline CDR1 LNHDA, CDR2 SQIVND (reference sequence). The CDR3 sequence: CASSIAGVGQNIQYF. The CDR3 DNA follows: TGTGCCAGTAGTATAGCTGGGGTAGGCCAAAACATTCAGTACTTC.

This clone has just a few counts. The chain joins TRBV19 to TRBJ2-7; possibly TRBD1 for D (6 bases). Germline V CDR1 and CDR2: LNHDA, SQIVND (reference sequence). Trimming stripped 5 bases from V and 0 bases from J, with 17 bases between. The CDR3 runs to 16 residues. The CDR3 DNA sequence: TGTGCCAGTAGTTTTTCCGGGACATACGGCTCCTACGAGCAGTACTTC. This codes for CASSFSGTYGSYEQYF. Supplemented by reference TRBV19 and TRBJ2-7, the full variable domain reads DGGITQSPKYLFRKEGQNVTLSCEQNLNHDAMYWYRQDPGQGLRLIYYSQIVNDFQKGDIAEGYSVSREKKESFPLTVTSAQKNPTAFYLCASSFSGTYGSYEQYFGPGTRLTVT.

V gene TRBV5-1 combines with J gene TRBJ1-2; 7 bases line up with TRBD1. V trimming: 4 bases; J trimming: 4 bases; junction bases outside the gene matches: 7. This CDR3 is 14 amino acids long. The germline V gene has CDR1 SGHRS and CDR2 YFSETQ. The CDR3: CASSQTAGGYGYTF. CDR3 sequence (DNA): TGCGCCAGCAGCCAGACGGCAGGGGGCTATGGCTACACCTTC. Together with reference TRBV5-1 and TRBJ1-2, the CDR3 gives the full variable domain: KAGVTQTPRYLIKTRGQQVTLSCSPISGHRSVSWYQQTPGQGLQFLFEYFSETQRNKGNFPGRFSGRQFSNSRSEMNVSTLELGDSALYLCASSQTAGGYGYTFGSGTRLTVV.

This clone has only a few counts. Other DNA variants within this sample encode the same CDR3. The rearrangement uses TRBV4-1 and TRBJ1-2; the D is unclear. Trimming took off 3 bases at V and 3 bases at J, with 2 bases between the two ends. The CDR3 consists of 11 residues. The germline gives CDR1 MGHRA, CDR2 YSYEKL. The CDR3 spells CASSQDYGYTF. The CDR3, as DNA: TGCGCCAGCAGCCAGGACTATGGCTACACCTTC.

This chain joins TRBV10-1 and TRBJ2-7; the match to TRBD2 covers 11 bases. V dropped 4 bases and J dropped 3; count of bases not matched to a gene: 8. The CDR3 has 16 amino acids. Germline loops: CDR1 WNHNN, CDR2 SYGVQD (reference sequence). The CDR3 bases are TGCGCCAGCAGTGGACCCACCGGGACTAGCGGCTACGAGCAGTACTTC. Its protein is CASSGPTGTSGYEQYF.

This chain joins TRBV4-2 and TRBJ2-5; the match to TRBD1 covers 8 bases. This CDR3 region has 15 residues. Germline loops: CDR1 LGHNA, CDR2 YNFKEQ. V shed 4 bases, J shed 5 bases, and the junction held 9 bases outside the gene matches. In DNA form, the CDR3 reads TGTGCCAGCAGCCCGCACCAGGGGGCGGGGGAGACCCAGTACTTC. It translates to CASSPHQGAGETQYF.

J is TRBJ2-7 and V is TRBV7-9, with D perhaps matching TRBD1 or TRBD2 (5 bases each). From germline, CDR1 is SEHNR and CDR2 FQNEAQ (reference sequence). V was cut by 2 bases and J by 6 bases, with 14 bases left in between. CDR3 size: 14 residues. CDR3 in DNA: TGTGCCAGCAGCTTAACCCGGGGACCGCTCGAGCAGTACTTC. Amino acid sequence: CASSLTRGPLEQYF.

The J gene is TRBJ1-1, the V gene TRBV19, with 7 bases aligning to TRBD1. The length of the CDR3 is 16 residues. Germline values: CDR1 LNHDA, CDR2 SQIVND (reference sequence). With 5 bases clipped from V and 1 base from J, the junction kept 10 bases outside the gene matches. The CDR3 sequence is CASSDVPGQRNTEAFF. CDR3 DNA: TGTGCCAGTAGTGATGTCCCGGGACAGCGGAACACTGAAGCTTTCTTT.

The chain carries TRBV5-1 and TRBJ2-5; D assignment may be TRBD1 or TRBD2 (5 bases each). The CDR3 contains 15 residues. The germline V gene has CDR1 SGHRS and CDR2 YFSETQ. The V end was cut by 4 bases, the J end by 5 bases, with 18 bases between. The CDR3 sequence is CASSRSGTPGETQYF. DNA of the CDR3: TGCGCCAGCAGCCGGTCCGGGACGCCTGGGGAGACCCAGTACTTC.

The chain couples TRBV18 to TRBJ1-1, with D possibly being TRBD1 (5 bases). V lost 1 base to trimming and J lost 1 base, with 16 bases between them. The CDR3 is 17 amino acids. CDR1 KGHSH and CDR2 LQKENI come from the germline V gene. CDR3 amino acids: CASSPRGGEAGNTEAFF. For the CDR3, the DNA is TGTGCCAGCTCACCACGAGGAGGGGAGGCCGGGAACACTGAAGCTTTCTTT.

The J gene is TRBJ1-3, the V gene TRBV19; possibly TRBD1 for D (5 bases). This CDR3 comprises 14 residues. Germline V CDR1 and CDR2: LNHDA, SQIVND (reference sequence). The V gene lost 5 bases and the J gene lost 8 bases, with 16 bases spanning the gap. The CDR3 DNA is TGTGCCAGTAGTCTCGGGGCCCTCAAGGACACCATATATTTT. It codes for CASSLGALKDTIYF. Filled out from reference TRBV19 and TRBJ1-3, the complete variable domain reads DGGITQSPKYLFRKEGQNVTLSCEQNLNHDAMYWYRQDPGQGLRLIYYSQIVNDFQKGDIAEGYSVSREKKESFPLTVTSAQKNPTAFYLCASSLGALKDTIYFGEGSWLTVV.

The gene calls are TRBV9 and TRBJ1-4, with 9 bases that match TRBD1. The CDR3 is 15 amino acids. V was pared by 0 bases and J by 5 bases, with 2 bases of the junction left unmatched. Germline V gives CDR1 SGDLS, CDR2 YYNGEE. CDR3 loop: CASSVDRGRNEKLFF. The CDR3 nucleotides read TGTGCCAGCAGCGTAGACAGGGGGCGGAATGAAAAACTGTTTTTT. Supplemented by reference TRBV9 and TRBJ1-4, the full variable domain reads DSGVTQTPKHLITATGQRVTLRCSPRSGDLSVYWYQQSLDQGLQFLIQYYNGEERAKGNILERFSAQQFPDLHSELNLSSLELGDSALYFCASSVDRGRNEKLFFGSGTQLSVL.

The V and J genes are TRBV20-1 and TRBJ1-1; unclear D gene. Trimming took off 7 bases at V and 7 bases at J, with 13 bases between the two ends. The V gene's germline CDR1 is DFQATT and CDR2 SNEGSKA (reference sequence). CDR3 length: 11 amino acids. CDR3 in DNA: TGCAGTGGTGGAGGGTATGGTGAAGCTTTCTTT. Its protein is CSGGGYGEAFF.

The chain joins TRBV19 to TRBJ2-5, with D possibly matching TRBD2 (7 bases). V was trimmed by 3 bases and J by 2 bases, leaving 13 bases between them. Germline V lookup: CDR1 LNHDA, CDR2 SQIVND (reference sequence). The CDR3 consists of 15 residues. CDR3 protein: CASSIKGGGQETQYF. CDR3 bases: TGTGCCAGTAGTATCAAGGGGGGGGGTCAAGAGACCCAGTACTTC. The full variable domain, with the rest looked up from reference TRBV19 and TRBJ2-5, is DGGITQSPKYLFRKEGQNVTLSCEQNLNHDAMYWYRQDPGQGLRLIYYSQIVNDFQKGDIAEGYSVSREKKESFPLTVTSAQKNPTAFYLCASSIKGGGQETQYFGPGTRLLVL.

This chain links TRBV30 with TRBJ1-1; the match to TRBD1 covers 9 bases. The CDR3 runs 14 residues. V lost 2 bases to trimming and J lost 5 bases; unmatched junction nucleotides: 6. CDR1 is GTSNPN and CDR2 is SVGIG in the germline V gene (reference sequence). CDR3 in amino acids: CAWSTWTGDTEAFF. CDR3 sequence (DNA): TGTGCCTGGAGTACCTGGACAGGGGATACTGAAGCTTTCTTT.

The CDR3 nucleotides are TGTGCCAGCAGTGGGGGGCCCCGGGACAATAATCAGCCCCAGCATTTT. Translation gives CASSGGPRDNNQPQHF. The chain is built from TRBV6-1 and TRBJ1-5; the D gene is possibly TRBD1 (6 bases). Germline assignment: CDR1 MNHNS and CDR2 SASEGT. The CDR3 consists of 16 residues. Trimming removed 4 bases from V and 4 bases from J, with 17 bases in between.

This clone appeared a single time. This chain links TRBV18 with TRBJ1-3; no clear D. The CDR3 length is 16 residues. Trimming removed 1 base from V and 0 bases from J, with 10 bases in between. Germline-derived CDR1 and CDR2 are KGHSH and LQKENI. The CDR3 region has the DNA TGTGCCAGCTCACCACTCCCGGGAATCTCTGGAAACACCATATATTTT. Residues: CASSPLPGISGNTIYF.

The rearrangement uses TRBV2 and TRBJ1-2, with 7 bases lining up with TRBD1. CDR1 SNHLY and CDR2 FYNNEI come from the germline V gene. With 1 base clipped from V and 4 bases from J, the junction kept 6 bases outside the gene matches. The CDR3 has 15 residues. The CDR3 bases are TGTGCCAGCAGTGAAGAGGGGGCGGTAAGCTATGGCTACACCTTC. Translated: CASSEEGAVSYGYTF. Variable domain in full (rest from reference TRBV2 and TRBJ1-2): EPEVTQTPSHQVTQMGQEVILRCVPISNHLYFYWYRQILGQKVEFLVSFYNNEISEKSEIFDDQFSVERPDGSNFTLKIRSTKLEDSAMYFCASSEEGAVSYGYTFGSGTRLTVV.

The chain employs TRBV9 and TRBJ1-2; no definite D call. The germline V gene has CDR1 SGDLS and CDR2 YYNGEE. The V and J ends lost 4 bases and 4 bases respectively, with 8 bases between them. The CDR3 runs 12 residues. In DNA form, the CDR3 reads TGTGCCAGCAGCTTGGACGGCTATGGCTACACCTTC. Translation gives CASSLDGYGYTF.

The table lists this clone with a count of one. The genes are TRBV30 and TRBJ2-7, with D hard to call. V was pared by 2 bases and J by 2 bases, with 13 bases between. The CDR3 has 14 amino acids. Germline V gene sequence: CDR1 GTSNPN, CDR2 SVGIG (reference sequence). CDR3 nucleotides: TGTGCCTGGAGTCGCCCCCAGATAACCTACGAGCAGTACTTC. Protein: CAWSRPQITYEQYF.

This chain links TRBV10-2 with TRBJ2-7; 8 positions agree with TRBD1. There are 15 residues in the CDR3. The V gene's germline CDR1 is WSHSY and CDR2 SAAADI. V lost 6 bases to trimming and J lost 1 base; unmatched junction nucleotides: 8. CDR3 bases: TGCGCCAGCAGGGAGACAGGGGTGCGATCCTACGAGCAGTACTTC. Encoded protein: CASRETGVRSYEQYF.

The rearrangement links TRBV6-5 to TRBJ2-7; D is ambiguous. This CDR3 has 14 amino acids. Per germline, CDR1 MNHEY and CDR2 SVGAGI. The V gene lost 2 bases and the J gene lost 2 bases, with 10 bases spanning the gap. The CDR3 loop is CASSYGSATYEQYF. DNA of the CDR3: TGTGCCAGCAGTTACGGCTCGGCAACCTACGAGCAGTACTTC.

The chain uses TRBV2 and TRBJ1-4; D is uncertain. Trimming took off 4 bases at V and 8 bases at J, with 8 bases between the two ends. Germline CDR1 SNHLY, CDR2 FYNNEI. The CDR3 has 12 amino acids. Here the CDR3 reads CASSALGEKLFF. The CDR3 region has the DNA TGTGCCAGCAGTGCCTTGGGGGAAAAACTGTTTTTT. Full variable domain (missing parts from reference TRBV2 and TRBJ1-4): EPEVTQTPSHQVTQMGQEVILRCVPISNHLYFYWYRQILGQKVEFLVSFYNNEISEKSEIFDDQFSVERPDGSNFTLKIRSTKLEDSAMYFCASSALGEKLFFGSGTQLSVL.

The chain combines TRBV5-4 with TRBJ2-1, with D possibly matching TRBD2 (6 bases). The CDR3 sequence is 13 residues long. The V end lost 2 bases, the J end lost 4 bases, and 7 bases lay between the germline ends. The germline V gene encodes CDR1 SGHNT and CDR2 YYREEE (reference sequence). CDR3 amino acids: CASSFGGYNEQFF. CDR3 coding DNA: TGTGCCAGCAGCTTCGGAGGGTACAATGAGCAGTTCTTC.